This TCR beta chain emerged from a study of cytomegalovirus exposure and HLA in healthy donors. The study's findings and limits: Reports indicated that the classifier achieved high specificity and sensitivity in diagnosing cytomegalovirus status.

About this clone: What it recognizes is unknown.

13 Jbeta primers and 60 Vbeta primers were used for the PCR. TCRdb keeps only in-frame clones here, not all; method: immunoSEQ multiplex PCR. This sample has 150,000 to 200,000 clones, with over 75% found just once. The sample consisted of PBMCs. The sequence was obtained from a woman in her 50s in good health and CMV-seronegative.

The DNA of the CDR3 is TGCGCCAGCACCTCAGGGACAACCTACGAGCAGTACTTC. Translation: CASTSGTTYEQYF. The chain recombines TRBV5-1 with TRBJ2-7, with D possibly matching TRBD1 (6 bases). Per germline, CDR1 SGHRS and CDR2 YFSETQ. This CDR3 contains 13 residues. V dropped 6 bases and J dropped 2 bases, with 12 bases sitting between them. The full variable domain, with the rest looked up from reference TRBV5-1 and TRBJ2-7, is KAGVTQTPRYLIKTRGQQVTLSCSPISGHRSVSWYQQTPGQGLQFLFEYFSETQRNKGNFPGRFSGRQFSNSRSEMNVSTLELGDSALYLCASTSGTTYEQYFGPGTRLTVT.